This T cell receptor beta chain is drawn from a study of blood T cell repertoires in COVID-19. About the study: Samples representing acute and convalescent COVID-19 were sourced from the United States, Italy and Spain. From T cells, B-cell-depleted T cells, or PBMCs came the material, which was cDNA or gDNA.

As originally analysed: Reference gene primer amplification gave nucleated cell count estimates. Profiled with immunoSEQ multiplex PCR; TCRdb holds only in-frame clones, not every one. Clone size and the V and J calls come from that table; the DNA yielded D and trimming. Of approximately 160,000 clones listed, approximately 80% are singletons. CDR1 SGHTA and CDR2 FQGNSA come from the germline V gene. The CDR3 consists of 15 residues. Trimming removed 1 base at V and 0 bases at J, with 7 bases between. This clonotype originated in a woman in her fifties or sixties in a cohort sampled during active or convalescent COVID-19. Sequenced material: peripheral blood. The V gene is TRBV7-2, the J gene TRBJ1-3; no clear D. Here the CDR3 reads CASSLGAYSGNTIYF. CDR3 sequence (DNA): TGTGCCAGCAGCTTAGGCGCGTACTCTGGAAACACCATATATTTT.